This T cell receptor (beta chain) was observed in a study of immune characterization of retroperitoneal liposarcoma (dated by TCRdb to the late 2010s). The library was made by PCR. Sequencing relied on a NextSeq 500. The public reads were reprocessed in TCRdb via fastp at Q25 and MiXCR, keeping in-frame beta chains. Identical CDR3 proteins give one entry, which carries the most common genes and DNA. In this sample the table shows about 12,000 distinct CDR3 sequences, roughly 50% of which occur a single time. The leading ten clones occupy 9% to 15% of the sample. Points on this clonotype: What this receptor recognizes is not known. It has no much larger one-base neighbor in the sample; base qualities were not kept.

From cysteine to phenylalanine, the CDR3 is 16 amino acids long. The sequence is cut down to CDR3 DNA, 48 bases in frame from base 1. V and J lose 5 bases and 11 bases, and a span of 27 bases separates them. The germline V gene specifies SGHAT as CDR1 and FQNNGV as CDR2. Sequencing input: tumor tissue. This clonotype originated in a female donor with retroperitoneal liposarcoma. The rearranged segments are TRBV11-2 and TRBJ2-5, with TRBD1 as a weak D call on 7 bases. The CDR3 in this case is CASSTSRGTAKGEQYF. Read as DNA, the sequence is TGTGCCAGCAGCACAAGCCGGGGGACAGCTAAAGGGGAGCAGTACTTC.